This T cell receptor beta chain was retrieved from a study of blood T cell repertoires in COVID-19. The protocol was immunoSEQ multiplex PCR, while the TCRdb copy is restricted to in-frame clones and leaves out a portion. Here the sample spans fewer than 85,000 clones, 65% to 85% being singletons. Losses at the gene ends were 5 bases for V and 3 bases for J; bases not matched to a gene: 6. Germline CDR1 MNHEY, CDR2 SVGAGI. The CDR3 length is 15 residues. Note on this clone: Different DNA sequences within this sample yield the same CDR3.

Sequenced: peripheral blood. The receptor comes from a woman of 80 years or more with active or convalescent COVID-19. The chain combines TRBV6-5 with TRBJ2-7; 11 bases are a match to TRBD1. CDR3 DNA: TGTGCCAGCAGTAAGACCGGGACAGGGGGCTACGAGCAGTACTTC. This sequence encodes CASSKTGTGGYEQYF.